Listed here are 25 T cell receptor beta chains from one sample, sequenced in a study of T cell clonality in common variable immunodeficiency. Sequenced by immunoSEQ multiplex PCR; TCRdb stores in-frame clones only, minus some. The sample is made up of about 34,000 clones, none counted only once. The sequencing sample was made of peripheral blood mononuclear cells. These receptors were taken from a person aged 18 to 75 in good health.

Ten or more counts support this clone. The CDR3 extends 3 residues past the end of the read, so its final part is completed from the germline J gene. V and J are TRBV7-2 and TRBJ2-3; TRBD2 agrees at 7 bases. The CDR3 has 14 residues. Germline V gene data show CDR1 as SGHTA and CDR2 as FQGNSA. With 5 bases clipped from V and 1 base from J, the junction kept 3 bases outside the gene matches. The CDR3 sequence: CASSVLAGTDTQYF. The DNA read from the CDR3 is TGTGCCAGCAGCGTTCTAGCGGGCACAGATACG.

There are many counts of this clone. The CDR3 is cut off 3 residues early in the read; its end comes from the germline J gene. V is TRBV20-1 and J is TRBJ2-5; maybe TRBD1 (6 bases). Trimming stripped 6 bases from V and 4 bases from J, with 12 bases between. Per the germline V gene, CDR1 is DFQATT and CDR2 is SNEGSKA (reference sequence). The CDR3 totals 12 residues. The CDR3 bases that were read are TGCAGTGCCAACAGGGTAGGAGAGACC. Translation: CSANRVGET. The entire CDR3 protein reads CSANRVGETQYF.

This clone was recorded at least ten times. Coverage ceases 3 residues before the CDR3 finishes, and the germline J gene fills in the end. The V call is TRBV10-1, the J call TRBJ1-5; 7 nucleotides line up with TRBD1. Trimming removed 0 bases from V and 5 bases from J; junction bases left unmatched: 13. CDR1 WNHNN and CDR2 SYGVQD come from the germline V gene (reference sequence). The CDR3 sequence is 18 residues long. CDR3 amino acids: CASSESEHRDRVDQPQHF. The CDR3 DNA, read in part, is TGCGCCAGCAGTGAGTCGGAACACCGGGACAGAGTCGATCAGCCC.

The table lists this clone with many counts. The read comes to an end 3 residues before the CDR3 does, leaving the germline J gene to fill in the end. V usage is TRBV20-1 and J usage is TRBJ2-1; TRBD2 agrees at 10 bases. The germline V gene has CDR1 DFQATT and CDR2 SNEGSKA (reference sequence). J was trimmed by 5 bases and V by 6 bases; bases with no gene match: 10. The CDR3 is made up of 15 amino acids. The CDR3 bases that were read are TGCAGTGCCCCCCAGGCTAGCGGGAGCGACAATGAG. This translates into CSAPQASGSDNE. The full CDR3 protein reads CSAPQASGSDNEQFF.

This clone was detected ten times or more. Compared with germline, one end of the junction differs, possibly owing to a read error. The DNA ends 3 residues before the CDR3 does, and the rest of the CDR3 is filled in from the germline J gene. The V call is TRBV7-7, the J call TRBJ2-5, with a weak D call TRBD1 (5 bases). The germline CDR1 and CDR2 sequences are SSHAT and FNYEAQ (reference sequence). This CDR3 spans 15 amino acids. This chain's CDR3 is CASSYDRQPQETQYF. The CDR3 DNA, read in part, is TGTGCTAGCAGCTATGATAGACAGCCACAAGAGACC. Combining the CDR3 with reference TRBV7-7 and TRBJ2-5 gives the whole variable domain GAGVSQSPRYKVTKRGQDVTLRCDPISSHATLYWYQQALGQGPEFLTYFNYEAQPDKSGLPSDRFSAERPEGSISTLTIQRTEQRDSAMYRCASSYDRQPQETQYFGPGTRLLVL.

This clone occurred many times. The read finishes 3 residues shy of the CDR3 end, and the germline J gene is used to complete it. This chain links TRBV4-2 with TRBJ2-1; D call uncertain. CDR1 and CDR2 (germline): LGHNA, YNFKEQ. The CDR3 runs to 12 residues. V dropped 0 bases and J dropped 7 bases, with 4 bases sitting between them. CDR3 residues: CASSQDRNEQFF. The DNA read from the CDR3 is TGTGCCAGCAGCCAAGATCGGAATGAG.

In this sample, this clone turned up many times. The read falls 3 residues short of the CDR3 end, and the missing part is taken from the germline J gene. This chain joins TRBV30 and TRBJ1-3; D might be TRBD1 (6 bases). In germline, CDR1 is GTSNPN, CDR2 SVGIG (reference sequence). This CDR3 spans 13 amino acids. V was shortened by 1 base and J by 7 bases, with 11 bases between the two germline ends. The CDR3 loop reads CAWSGGQWNTIYF. CDR3 DNA, as far as it was read: TGTGCCTGGAGTGGGGGGCAGTGGAACACC.

This clone was detected many times. CDR3 DNA, as far as it was read: TGTGCCAGCTCACCTCGTGGGGCCAACGTC. It specifies CASSPRGANV. The full CDR3 sequence reads CASSPRGANVLTF. The V gene is TRBV18, the J gene TRBJ2-6; D is unclear. Sequencing ends 3 residues short of the CDR3 end; the germline J gene provides the rest. With 3 bases removed from V and 3 bases from J, the gap between germline ends came to 3 bases. CDR3 length equals 13 residues. Germline V lookup: CDR1 KGHSH, CDR2 LQKENI. The variable domain in full, completed from reference TRBV18 and TRBJ2-6, reads NAGVMQNPRHLVRRRGQEARLRCSPMKGHSHVYWYRQLPEEGLKFMVYLQKENIIDESGMPKERFSAEFPKEGPSILRIQQVVRGDSAAYFCASSPRGANVLTFGAGSRLTVL.

This clone occurred many times. The read gets to within 3 residues of the CDR3 end, and the germline J gene fills in the rest. The rearrangement links TRBV20-1 to TRBJ2-1; TRBD2 aligns across 9 bases. V was clipped by 3 bases and J by 6 bases; unmatched bases: 3. The CDR3 length is 13 residues. Germline V lookup: CDR1 DFQATT, CDR2 SNEGSKA (reference sequence). The sequenced CDR3 bases are TGCAGTGCTAGGGTACTAGCGGGCAATGAG. Its translation is CSARVLAGNE. The complete CDR3 sequence is CSARVLAGNEQFF.

This clone was detected ten times or more. The CDR3 region is CASSLRDWSYEQYF. CDR3 DNA (partial): TGTGCCAGTAGTCTCCGGGACTGGTCCTACGAG. This chain uses TRBV19 with TRBJ2-7, with D perhaps matching TRBD2 (6 bases). The CDR3 extends 3 residues past the end of the read, so its final part is completed from the germline J gene. Looked up from germline, CDR1 is LNHDA and CDR2 is SQIVND (reference sequence). V was clipped by 5 bases and J by 1 base, with 12 bases between them. This CDR3 region has 14 residues. The full variable domain, completed using reference TRBV19 and TRBJ2-7, is DGGITQSPKYLFRKEGQNVTLSCEQNLNHDAMYWYRQDPGQGLRLIYYSQIVNDFQKGDIAEGYSVSREKKESFPLTVTSAQKNPTAFYLCASSLRDWSYEQYFGPGTRLTVT.

This clone was recorded a few times. The CDR3 is cut off 3 residues early in the read; its end comes from the germline J gene. At the DNA level, this CDR3 is encoded by other sequences in the same sample as well. This chain uses TRBV10-2 with TRBJ1-6; a possible D gene is TRBD1 (6 bases). With 8 bases removed from V and 6 bases from J, the gap between germline ends came to 14 bases. The CDR3 spans 14 residues. Germline values: CDR1 WSHSY, CDR2 SAAADI. CDR3 residues: CASRWGTSNSPLHF. The CDR3 bases that were read are TGCGCCAGCCGCTGGGGGACAAGTAATTCACCC.

This clone was detected only a few times. The read ends 3 residues shy of where the CDR3 ends; the end is completed using the germline J gene. The V and J genes are TRBV30 and TRBJ1-2; 10 bases agree with TRBD1. The CDR3 runs to 14 residues. Germline lookup yields CDR1 GTSNPN and CDR2 SVGIG (reference sequence). CDR3 DNA, as far as it was read: TGTGCCTGGAGTGCCGGGACAGGGGATTTTTCT. This codes for CAWSAGTGDFS. The entire CDR3 protein reads CAWSAGTGDFSYTF.

This clone occurred many times. This CDR3 reads CASSRGQGYYEQFF. The CDR3 bases that were read are TGTGCCAGCAGCCGAGGACAGGGATACTATGAG. The chain employs TRBV7-3 and TRBJ2-1; 8 bases match TRBD1. From the germline J gene comes the end of the CDR3, since the read stops 3 residues before it. The length of the CDR3 is 14 residues. Germline V CDR1 and CDR2: SGHTA, FQGTGA. V lost 5 bases, J lost 8 bases, and 8 bases stayed unmatched.

This clone was counted many times. The missing CDR3 end, 3 residues past where the read stops, is filled in from the germline J gene. The chain joins TRBV30 to TRBJ1-2; D gene unclear. Deletions cut 8 bases from V and 0 bases from J, with 13 bases between. The CDR3 covers 13 residues. The germline V gene encodes CDR1 GTSNPN and CDR2 SVGIG (reference sequence). The CDR3 DNA, read in part, is TGTGCCCGAAAAGCGTTCCCTAACTATGGC. Translation gives CARKAFPNYG. The full CDR3 protein is CARKAFPNYGYTF.

This clone was recorded many times. The read finishes 3 residues shy of the CDR3 end, and the germline J gene is used to complete it. This chain uses TRBV18 with TRBJ1-2; D remains unclear. The germline V and J ends were trimmed by 2 bases and 7 bases, with 8 bases remaining between them. The CDR3 is 12 residues long. In germline, CDR1 is KGHSH, CDR2 LQKENI. Partial CDR3 DNA: TGTGCCAGCTCACCAGGAGGGCTTGGC. Translating it yields CASSPGGLG. The whole CDR3 sequence reads CASSPGGLGYTF.

In this sample, this clone turned up many times. The read ends 3 residues shy of where the CDR3 ends; the end is completed using the germline J gene. The chain links TRBV7-2 to TRBJ1-2; D is unresolved. Between the trimmed V and J ends, which lost 6 bases and 3 bases, there was a span of 11 bases. CDR3 length equals 13 residues. Germline V lookup: CDR1 SGHTA, CDR2 FQGNSA. Partial CDR3 DNA: TGTGCCAGCAGTCGAGGGCTGTACTATGGC. Encoded protein: CASSRGLYYG. The complete CDR3 sequence is CASSRGLYYGYTF.

This clone occurred many times. The read terminates 3 residues before the CDR3 end, so the remaining end is supplied by the germline J gene. V is TRBV7-2 and J is TRBJ1-2, with 7 bases matching TRBD1. Germline-derived CDR1 and CDR2 are SGHTA and FQGNSA. The CDR3 has 15 residues. CDR3 DNA, as far as it was read: TGTGCCAGCAGCGTTACACAGGGGCCTTGGGGCGGC. Amino acid sequence: CASSVTQGPWGG. Given in full, the CDR3 is CASSVTQGPWGGYTF.

This clone showed up many times. Read sequence stops 3 residues before the CDR3 end, and the germline J gene provides the missing end. The chain couples TRBV5-4 to TRBJ1-2, with D possibly being TRBD1 (5 bases). The CDR3 has 14 residues. V was clipped by 2 bases and J by 5 bases, with 13 bases between them. CDR1 SGHNT and CDR2 YYREEE come from the germline V gene (reference sequence). The CDR3: CASSLRGLEYGYTF. CDR3 bases read: TGTGCCAGCAGCTTACGGGGACTAGAATATGGC.

Many counts were recorded for this clone. Read sequence stops 3 residues before the CDR3 end, and the germline J gene provides the missing end. The chain has TRBV7-9 and TRBJ2-5; perhaps TRBD1 as D (6 bases). Germline CDR1 is SEHNR and CDR2 is FQNEAQ (reference sequence). The CDR3 has 14 residues. V dropped 5 bases and J dropped 2 bases, with 12 bases sitting between them. The CDR3 reads CASSERTVQETQYF. CDR3 DNA, as far as it was read: TGTGCCAGCAGCGAGAGGACAGTTCAAGAGACC.

This clone occurred many times. The CDR3 is cut off 3 residues early in the read; its end comes from the germline J gene. The chain joins TRBV7-8 to TRBJ2-3; 9 nucleotides line up with TRBD1. The J segment lost 0 bases and the V segment lost 2 bases, leaving 3 bases of the junction unmatched. The CDR3 covers 16 residues. Germline V gives CDR1 SGHVS, CDR2 FQNEAQ. The CDR3 bases that were read are TGTGCCAGCAGCTTACGGGACAGGGTTAGCACAGATACG. Its protein is CASSLRDRVSTDT. Given in full, the CDR3 is CASSLRDRVSTDTQYF.

This clone was observed at least ten times. The read stops 3 residues short of the end of the CDR3; the missing end is completed from the germline J gene. The rearrangement joins TRBV19 to TRBJ2-1, with 9 bases matching TRBD1. The CDR3 contains 14 residues. V trimming: 9 bases; J trimming: 4 bases; junction bases outside the gene matches: 7. Looked up from germline, CDR1 is LNHDA and CDR2 is SQIVND (reference sequence). The CDR3 DNA, read in part, is TGTGCCAGCACGACAGGGGGTAGATACAATGAG. Protein product: CASTTGGRYNE. The complete CDR3 reads CASTTGGRYNEQFF.

This clone was detected ten times or more. The CDR3 end lies 3 residues beyond the end of the read and is filled in from the germline J gene. The chain uses TRBV5-1 and TRBJ1-1; D gene uncertain. CDR3 size: 14 residues. Deletions cut 0 bases from V and 1 base from J, with 7 bases between. The germline CDR1 and CDR2 sequences are SGHRS and YFSETQ. The CDR3 reads CASSLGVENTEAFF. The sequenced CDR3 bases are TGCGCCAGCAGCTTGGGCGTAGAGAACACTGAA.

This clone was detected ten times or more. At one boundary the junction diverges from the germline segment, which might be a read error. The read ends 3 residues before the CDR3 terminus; that terminus is restored from the germline J gene. V gene TRBV4-2 combines with J gene TRBJ2-2, with D possibly matching TRBD1 (5 bases). The CDR3 loop spans 13 amino acids. Germline V gene data show CDR1 as LGHNA and CDR2 as YNFKEQ. The sequenced part of the CDR3 DNA is TGCGCCAGCAGCCAGGGCTCCACCGGGGAG. Translation gives CASSQGSTGE. The complete CDR3 reads CASSQGSTGELFF.

This clone came up many times. The CDR3 extends 3 residues past the end of the read, so its final part is completed from the germline J gene. The V and J genes are TRBV4-2 and TRBJ1-3, with D possibly being TRBD1 (6 bases). Trimming pared 2 bases from V and 4 bases from J, leaving 15 bases between. The CDR3 sequence is 16 residues long. Germline V lookup: CDR1 LGHNA, CDR2 YNFKEQ. CDR3 DNA, as far as it was read: TGTGCCAGCAGCCAACCGGGACACAACCTCGGAAACACC. Translated: CASSQPGHNLGNT. The CDR3 in its entirety is CASSQPGHNLGNTIYF.

This clone was counted many times. The read ends 3 residues early relative to the CDR3; the germline J gene fills the gap. The chain carries TRBV7-8 and TRBJ2-2, with 8 bases fitting TRBD1. The CDR3 is made up of 12 amino acids. Germline V lookup: CDR1 SGHVS, CDR2 FQNEAQ. The DNA read from the CDR3 is TGTGCCAGCAGCAATTTTGGACAGGGG. Residues: CASSNFGQG. The complete CDR3 protein is CASSNFGQGLFF.